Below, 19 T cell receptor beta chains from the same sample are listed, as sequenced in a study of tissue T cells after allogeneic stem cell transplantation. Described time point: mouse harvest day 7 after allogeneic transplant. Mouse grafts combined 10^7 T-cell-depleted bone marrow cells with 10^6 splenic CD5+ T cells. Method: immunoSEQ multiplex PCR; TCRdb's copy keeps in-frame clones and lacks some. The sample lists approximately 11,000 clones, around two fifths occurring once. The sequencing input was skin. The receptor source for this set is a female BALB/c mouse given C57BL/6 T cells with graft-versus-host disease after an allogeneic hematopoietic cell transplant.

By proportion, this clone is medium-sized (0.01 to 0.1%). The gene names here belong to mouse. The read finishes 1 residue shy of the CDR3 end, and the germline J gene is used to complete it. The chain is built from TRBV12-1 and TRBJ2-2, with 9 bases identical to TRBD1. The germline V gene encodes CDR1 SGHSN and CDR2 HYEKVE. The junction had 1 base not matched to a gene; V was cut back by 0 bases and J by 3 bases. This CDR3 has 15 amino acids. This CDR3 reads CASSLGDRDTGQLYF. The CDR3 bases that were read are TGTGCCAGCTCTCTCGGGGACAGGGACACCGGGCAGCTCTAC.

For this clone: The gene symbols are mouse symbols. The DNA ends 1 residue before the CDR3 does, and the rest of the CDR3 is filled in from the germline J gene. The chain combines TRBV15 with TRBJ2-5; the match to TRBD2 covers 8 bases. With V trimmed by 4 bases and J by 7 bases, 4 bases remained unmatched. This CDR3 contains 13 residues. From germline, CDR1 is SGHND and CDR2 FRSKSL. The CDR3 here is CASSSGGRNTQYF. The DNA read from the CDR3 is TGTGCCAGCAGTTCTGGGGGGAGGAACACCCAGTAC.

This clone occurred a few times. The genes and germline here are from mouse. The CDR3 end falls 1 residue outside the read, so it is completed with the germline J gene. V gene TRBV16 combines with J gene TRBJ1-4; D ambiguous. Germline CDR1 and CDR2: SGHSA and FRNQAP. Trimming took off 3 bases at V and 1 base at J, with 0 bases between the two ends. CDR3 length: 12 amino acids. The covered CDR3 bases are TGTGCAAGCAGCTTTTCCAACGAAAGATTATTT. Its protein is CASSFSNERLF. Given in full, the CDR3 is CASSFSNERLFF.

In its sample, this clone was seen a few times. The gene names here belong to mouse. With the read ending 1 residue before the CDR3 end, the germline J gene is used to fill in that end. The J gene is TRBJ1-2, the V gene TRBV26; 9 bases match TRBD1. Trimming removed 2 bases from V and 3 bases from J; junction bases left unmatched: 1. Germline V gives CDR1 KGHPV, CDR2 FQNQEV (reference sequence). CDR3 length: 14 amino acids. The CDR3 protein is CASSLTGGHSDYTF. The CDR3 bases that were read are TGTGCCAGCAGTCTGACAGGGGGCCACTCCGACTACACC. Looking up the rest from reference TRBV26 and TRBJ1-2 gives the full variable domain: NSKVIQTPRYLVKGQGQKAKMRCIPEKGHPVVFWYQQNKNNEFKFLINFQNQEVLQQIDMTEKRFSAECPSNSPCSLEIQSSEAGDSALYLCASSLTGGHSDYTFGSGTRLLVI.

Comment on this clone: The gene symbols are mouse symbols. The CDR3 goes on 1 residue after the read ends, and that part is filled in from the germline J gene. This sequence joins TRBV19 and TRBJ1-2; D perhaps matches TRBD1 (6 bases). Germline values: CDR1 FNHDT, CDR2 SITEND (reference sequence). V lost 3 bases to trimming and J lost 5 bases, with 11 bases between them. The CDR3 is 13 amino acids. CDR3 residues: CASSSQGWSDYTF. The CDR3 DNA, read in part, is TGTGCCAGCAGTAGCCAGGGGTGGTCCGACTACACC.

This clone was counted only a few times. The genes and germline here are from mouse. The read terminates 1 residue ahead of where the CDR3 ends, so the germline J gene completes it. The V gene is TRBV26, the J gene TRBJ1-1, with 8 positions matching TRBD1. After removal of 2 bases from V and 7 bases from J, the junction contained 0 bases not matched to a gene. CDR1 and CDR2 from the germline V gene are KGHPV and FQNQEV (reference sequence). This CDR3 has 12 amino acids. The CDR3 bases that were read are TGTGCCAGCAGTCTGGACAGGGGAGAAGTCTTC. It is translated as CASSLDRGEVF. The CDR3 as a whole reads CASSLDRGEVFF.

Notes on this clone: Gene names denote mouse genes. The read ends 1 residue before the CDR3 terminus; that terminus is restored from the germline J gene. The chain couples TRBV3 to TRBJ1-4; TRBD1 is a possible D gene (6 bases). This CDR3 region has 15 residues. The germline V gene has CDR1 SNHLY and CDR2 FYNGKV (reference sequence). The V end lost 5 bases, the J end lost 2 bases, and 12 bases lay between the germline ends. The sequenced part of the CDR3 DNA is TGTGCCAGCAGCCATCGGGGGGCCTCCAACGAAAGATTATTT. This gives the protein CASSHRGASNERLF. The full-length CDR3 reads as CASSHRGASNERLFF.

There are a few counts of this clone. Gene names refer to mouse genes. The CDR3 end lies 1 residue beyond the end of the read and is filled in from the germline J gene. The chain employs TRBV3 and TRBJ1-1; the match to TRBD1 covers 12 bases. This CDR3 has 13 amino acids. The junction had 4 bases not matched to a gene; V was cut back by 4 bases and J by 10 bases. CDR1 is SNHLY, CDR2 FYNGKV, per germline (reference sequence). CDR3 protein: CASSSGTGGGVFF. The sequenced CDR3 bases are TGTGCCAGCAGCTCCGGGACAGGGGGCGGAGTCTTC.

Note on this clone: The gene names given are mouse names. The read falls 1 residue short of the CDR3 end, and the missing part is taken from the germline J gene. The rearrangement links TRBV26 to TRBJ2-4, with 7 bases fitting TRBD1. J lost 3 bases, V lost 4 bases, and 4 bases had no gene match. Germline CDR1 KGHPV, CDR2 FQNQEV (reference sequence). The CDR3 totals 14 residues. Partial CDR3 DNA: TGTGCCAGCAGTCCGACAGGGAGCCAAAACACCTTGTAC. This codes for CASSPTGSQNTLY. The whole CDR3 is CASSPTGSQNTLYF. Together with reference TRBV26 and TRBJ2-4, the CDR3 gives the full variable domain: NSKVIQTPRYLVKGQGQKAKMRCIPEKGHPVVFWYQQNKNNEFKFLINFQNQEVLQQIDMTEKRFSAECPSNSPCSLEIQSSEAGDSALYLCASSPTGSQNTLYFGAGTRLSVL.

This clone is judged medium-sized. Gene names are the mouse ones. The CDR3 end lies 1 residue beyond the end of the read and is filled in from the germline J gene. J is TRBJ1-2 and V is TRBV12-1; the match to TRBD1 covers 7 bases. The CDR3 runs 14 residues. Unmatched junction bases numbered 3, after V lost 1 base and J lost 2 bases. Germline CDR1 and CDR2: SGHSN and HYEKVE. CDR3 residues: CASSLDRVNSDYTF. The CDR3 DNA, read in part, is TGTGCCAGCTCTCTAGACAGGGTGAACTCCGACTACACC.

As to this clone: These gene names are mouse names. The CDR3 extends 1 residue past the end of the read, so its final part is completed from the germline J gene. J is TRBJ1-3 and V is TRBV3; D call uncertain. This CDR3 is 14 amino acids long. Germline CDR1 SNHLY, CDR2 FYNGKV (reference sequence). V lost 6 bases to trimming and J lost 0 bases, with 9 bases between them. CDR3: CASSLQNSGNTLYF. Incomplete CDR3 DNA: TGTGCCAGCAGTCTTCAAAATTCTGGAAATACGCTCTAT.

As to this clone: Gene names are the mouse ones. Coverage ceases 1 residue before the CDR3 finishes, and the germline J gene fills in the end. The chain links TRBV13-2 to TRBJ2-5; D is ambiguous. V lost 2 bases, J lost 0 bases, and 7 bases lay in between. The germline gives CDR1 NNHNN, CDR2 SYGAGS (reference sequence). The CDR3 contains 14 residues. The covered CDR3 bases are TGTGCCAGCGGTGAAAGGGTTAACCAAGACACCCAGTAC. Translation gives CASGERVNQDTQY. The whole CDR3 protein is CASGERVNQDTQYF.

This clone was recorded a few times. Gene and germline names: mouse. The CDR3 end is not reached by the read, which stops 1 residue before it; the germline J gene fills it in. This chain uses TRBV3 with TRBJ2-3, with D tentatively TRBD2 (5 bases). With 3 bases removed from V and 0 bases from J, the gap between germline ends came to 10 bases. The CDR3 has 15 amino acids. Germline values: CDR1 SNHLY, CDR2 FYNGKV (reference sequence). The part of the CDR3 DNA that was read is TGTGCCAGCAGCTTTTATGGGGTTAGTGCAGAAACGCTGTAT. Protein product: CASSFYGVSAETLY. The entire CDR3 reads CASSFYGVSAETLYF. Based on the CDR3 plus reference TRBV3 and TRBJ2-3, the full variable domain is GPKVLQIPSHQIIDMGQMVTLNCDPVSNHLYFYWYKQILGQQMEFLVNFYNGKVMEKSKLFKDQFSVERPDGSYFTLKIQPTALEDSAVYFCASSFYGVSAETLYFGSGTRLTVL.

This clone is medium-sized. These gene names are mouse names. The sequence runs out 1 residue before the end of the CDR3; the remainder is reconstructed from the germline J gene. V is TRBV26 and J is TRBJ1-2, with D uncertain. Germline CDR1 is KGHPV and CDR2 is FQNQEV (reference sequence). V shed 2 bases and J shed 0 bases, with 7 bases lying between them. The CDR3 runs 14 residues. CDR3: CASSLITTNSDYTF. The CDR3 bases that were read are TGTGCCAGCAGTCTGATCACAACAAACTCCGACTACACC.

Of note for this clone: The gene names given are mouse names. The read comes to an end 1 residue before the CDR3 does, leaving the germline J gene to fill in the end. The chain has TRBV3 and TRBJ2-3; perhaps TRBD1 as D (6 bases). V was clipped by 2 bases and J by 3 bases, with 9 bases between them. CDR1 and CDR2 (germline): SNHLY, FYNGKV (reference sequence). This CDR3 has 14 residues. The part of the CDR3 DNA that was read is TGTGCCAGCAGCTTACAGGGGAGGGCAGAAACGCTGTAT. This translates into CASSLQGRAETLY. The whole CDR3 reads CASSLQGRAETLYF.

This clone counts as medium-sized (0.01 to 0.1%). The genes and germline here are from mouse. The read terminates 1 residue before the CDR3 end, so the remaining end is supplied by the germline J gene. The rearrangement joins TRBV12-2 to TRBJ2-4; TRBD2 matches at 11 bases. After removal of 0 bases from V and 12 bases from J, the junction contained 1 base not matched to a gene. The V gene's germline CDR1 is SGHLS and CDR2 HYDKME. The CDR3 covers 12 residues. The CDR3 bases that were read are TGTGCCAGCTCTCTCGGGACTGGGGGTTTGTAC. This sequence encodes CASSLGTGGLY. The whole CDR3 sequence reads CASSLGTGGLYF.

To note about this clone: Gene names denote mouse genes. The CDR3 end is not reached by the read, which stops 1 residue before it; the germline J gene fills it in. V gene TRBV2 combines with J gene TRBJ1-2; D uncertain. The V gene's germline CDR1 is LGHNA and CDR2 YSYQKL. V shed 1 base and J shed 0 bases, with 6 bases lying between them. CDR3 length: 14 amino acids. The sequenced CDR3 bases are TGTGCCAGCAGCCAAGCAACAACAAACTCCGACTACACC. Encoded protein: CASSQATTNSDYT. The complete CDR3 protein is CASSQATTNSDYTF.

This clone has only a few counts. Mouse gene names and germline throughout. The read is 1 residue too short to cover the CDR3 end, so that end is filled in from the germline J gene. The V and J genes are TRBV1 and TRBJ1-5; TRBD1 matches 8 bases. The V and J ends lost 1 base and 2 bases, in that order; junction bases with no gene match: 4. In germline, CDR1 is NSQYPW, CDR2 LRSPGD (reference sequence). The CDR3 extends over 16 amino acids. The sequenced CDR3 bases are TGCACCTGCAGTGCAGGGACAGGGTTATACAACCAGGCTCCGCTT. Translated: CTCSAGTGLYNQAPL. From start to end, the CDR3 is CTCSAGTGLYNQAPLF.

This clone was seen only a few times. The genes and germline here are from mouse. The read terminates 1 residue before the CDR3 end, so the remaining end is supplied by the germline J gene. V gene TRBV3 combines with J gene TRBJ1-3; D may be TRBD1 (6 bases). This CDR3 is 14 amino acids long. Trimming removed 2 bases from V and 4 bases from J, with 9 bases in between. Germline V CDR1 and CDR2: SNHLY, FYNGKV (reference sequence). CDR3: CASSLQGRGNTLYF. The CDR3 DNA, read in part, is TGTGCCAGCAGCTTACAGGGGAGGGGAAATACGCTCTAT.